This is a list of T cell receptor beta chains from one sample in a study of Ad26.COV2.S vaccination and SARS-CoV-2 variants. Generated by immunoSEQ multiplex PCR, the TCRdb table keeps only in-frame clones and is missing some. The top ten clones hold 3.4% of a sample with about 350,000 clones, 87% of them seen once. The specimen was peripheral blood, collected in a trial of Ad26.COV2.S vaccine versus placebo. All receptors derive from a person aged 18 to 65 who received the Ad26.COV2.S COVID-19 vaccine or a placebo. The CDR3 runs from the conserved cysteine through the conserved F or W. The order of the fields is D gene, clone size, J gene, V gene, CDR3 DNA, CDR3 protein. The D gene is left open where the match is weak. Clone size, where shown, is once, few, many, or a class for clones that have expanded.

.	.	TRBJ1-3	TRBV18	TGTGCCAGCTCACCTGGACGGGGAAACACCATATATTTT	CASSPGRGNTIYF
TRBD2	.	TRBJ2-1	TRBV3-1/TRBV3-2	TGTGCCAGCAGTCTCGATTTAGCGGGGGGGCCTTACAATGAGCAGTTCTTC	CASSLDLAGGPYNEQFF
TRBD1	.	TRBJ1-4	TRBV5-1	TGCGCCAGCAGCCGAGACAGGGGTGAAAAACTGTTTTTT	CASSRDRGEKLFF
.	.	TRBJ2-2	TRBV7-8	TGTGCCAGCAGCACGCAGGGGATGGGGGAGCTGTTTTTT	CASSTQGMGELFF
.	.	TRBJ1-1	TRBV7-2	TGTGCCAGCAGCCTCTTAGCCCGGGGTGAAGGCACTGAAGCTTTCTTT	CASSLLARGEGTEAFF
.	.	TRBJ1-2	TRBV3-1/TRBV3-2	TGTGCCAGCAGCAAACACAGTAACTATGGCTACACCTTC	CASSKHSNYGYTF
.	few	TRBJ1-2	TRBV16	TGTGCCAGCAGCCTGAGACGGGAGGCTAACTATGGCTACACCTTC	CASSLRREANYGYTF
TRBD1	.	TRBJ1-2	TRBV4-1	TGCGCCAGCAGCCAGAGGACAGGCTCCCAAGCTTCGGGTGGCTACACCTTC	CASSQRTGSQASGGYTF
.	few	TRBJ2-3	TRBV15	TGTGCCACCAGCCCCCGAGCCCTTTGGGCAGATACGCAGTATTTT	CATSPRALWADTQYF
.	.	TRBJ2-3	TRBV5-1	TGCGCCAGCAGCTTGGTTGGCGACTCAGATACGCAGTATTTT	CASSLVGDSDTQYF
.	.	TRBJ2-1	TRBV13	TGTGCCAGCAGCCCCAGGCCGGCCAATGAGCAGTTCTTC	CASSPRPANEQFF
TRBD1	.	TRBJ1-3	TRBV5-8	TGTGCCAGCAGCTTGGGGCAGGGGGCAGGTGGAAACACCATATATTTT	CASSLGQGAGGNTIYF
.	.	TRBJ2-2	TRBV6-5	TGTGCCAGCAGACAGGGACCACAGAACACCGGGGAGCTGTTTTTT	CASRQGPQNTGELFF
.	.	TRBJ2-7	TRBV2	TGTGCCAGCAGTCCCCTAACGCCTCGCGACTACGAGCAGTACTTC	CASSPLTPRDYEQYF
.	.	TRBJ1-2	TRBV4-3	TGCGCCAGCAGCTCACTGGAGGGAGGGTGGAGTAACTATGGCTACACCTTC	CASSSLEGGWSNYGYTF
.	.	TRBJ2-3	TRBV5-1	TGCGCCAGCAGCTTGGCCCGGGGGCAGGGAGAAGATACGCAGTATTTT	CASSLARGQGEDTQYF
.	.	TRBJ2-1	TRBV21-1	TGTGCCAGCAGCCAAACAAGGGGGCCTACCTGCTCCTACAATGAGCAGTTCTTC	CASSQTRGPTCSYNEQFF
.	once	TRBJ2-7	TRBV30	TGTGCCTGGGAGCCAGGTTTCCGGGGGCACTACGAGCAGTACTTC	CAWEPGFRGHYEQYF
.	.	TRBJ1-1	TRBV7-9	TGTGCCAGCAGCCCGGTGGGGAGCCCTGAAGCTTTCTTT	CASSPVGSPEAFF
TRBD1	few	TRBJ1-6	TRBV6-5	TGTGCCAGCACCCAAAAGACAGGGGGGAATTCACCCCTCCACTTT	CASTQKTGGNSPLHF
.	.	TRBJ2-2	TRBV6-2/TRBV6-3	TGTGCCAGCAGTTACCCCGGGGAGCTGTTTTTT	CASSYPGELFF
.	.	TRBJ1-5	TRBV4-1	TGCGCCAGCAGCCAAGAGGCGAAGGATCAGCCCCAGCATTTT	CASSQEAKDQPQHF
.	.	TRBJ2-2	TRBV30	TGTGCCTGGAGTGTTAGTACCCTAGTTACCGGGGAGCTGTTTTTT	CAWSVSTLVTGELFF
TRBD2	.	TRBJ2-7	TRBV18	TGTGCCAGCTCACCCGGCGGGGGTTACGAGCAGTACTTC	CASSPGGGYEQYF
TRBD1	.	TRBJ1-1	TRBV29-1	TGCAGCGTAGAGTTGACAGGGTCGTACACTGAAGCTTTCTTT	CSVELTGSYTEAFF
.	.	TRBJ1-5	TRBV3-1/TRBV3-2	TGTGCCAGCAGCCAAGAATATAGCAATCAGCCCCAGCATTTT	CASSQEYSNQPQHF
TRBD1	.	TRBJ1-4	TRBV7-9	TGTGCCAGCAGCACCCGACAGGGCTCTGCAACTAATGAAAAACTGTTTTTT	CASSTRQGSATNEKLFF
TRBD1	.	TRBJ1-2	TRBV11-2	TGTGCCAGCAGCCCCCGGACAGGGACTAACTATGGCTACACCTTC	CASSPRTGTNYGYTF
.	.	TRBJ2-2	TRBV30	TGTGCCTGGAGTATGCCTTACCAAGGGGAGCTGTTTTTT	CAWSMPYQGELFF
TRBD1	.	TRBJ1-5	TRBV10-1	TGCGCCAGCAGTCCGGTCGGACAGGGACGAAATCAGCCCCAGCATTTT	CASSPVGQGRNQPQHF
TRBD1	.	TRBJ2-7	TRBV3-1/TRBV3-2	TGTGCCAGCAGCCCTCGGGACAGGGGATCCTACGAGCAGTACTTC	CASSPRDRGSYEQYF
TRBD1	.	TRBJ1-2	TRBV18	TGTGCCAGCAGACAGGGAGCTGAAGGGGGCTACACCTTC	CASRQGAEGGYTF
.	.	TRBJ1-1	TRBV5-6	TGTGCCAGCACCCGCCTCGAACTGATGAACACTGAAGCTTTCTTT	CASTRLELMNTEAFF
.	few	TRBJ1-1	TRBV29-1	TGCAGCGGTGAGTACACTGAAGCTTTCTTT	CSGEYTEAFF
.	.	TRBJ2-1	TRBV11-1	TGTGCCAGCAGCTTAGGTGGGGAAGGATACAATGAGCAGTTCTTC	CASSLGGEGYNEQFF
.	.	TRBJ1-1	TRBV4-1	TGCGCCAGCAGCCAAGCGTGGGGAGAGAACACTGAAGCTTTCTTT	CASSQAWGENTEAFF
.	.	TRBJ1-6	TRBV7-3	TGTGCCAGCAGCTTACTTGGCCATTCACCCCTCCACTTT	CASSLLGHSPLHF
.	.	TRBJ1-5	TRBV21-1	TGTGCCAGCAGCACCACCTTCGGGTTATTAGTCCAGCCCCAGCATTTT	CASSTTFGLLVQPQHF
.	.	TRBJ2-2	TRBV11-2	TGTGCCAGCAGCCGACGGATCACCGGGGAGCTGTTTTTT	CASSRRITGELFF
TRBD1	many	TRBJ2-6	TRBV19	TGTGCCAGTAGTGATAGAATGGGACAGACTGGGGCCAACGTCCTGACTTTC	CASSDRMGQTGANVLTF
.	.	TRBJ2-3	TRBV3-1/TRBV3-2	TGTGCCAGCAGCCAAGAGTCAGATACGCAGTATTTT	CASSQESDTQYF
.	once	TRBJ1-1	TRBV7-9	TGTGCCAGCAGCTTAGAAGGGGGGCGGTACACTGAAGCTTTCTTT	CASSLEGGRYTEAFF
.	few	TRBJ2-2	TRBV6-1	TGTGCCAGCAGTGAACTACTAGCTGCGAACACCGGGGAGCTGTTTTTT	CASSELLAANTGELFF
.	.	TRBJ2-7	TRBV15	TGTGCCACCAGCAGAGATAGGTCAGCCCAGTACTTC	CATSRDRSAQYF
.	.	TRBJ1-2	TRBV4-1	TGCGCCAGCAGCCAAGGCGCCAGGGATAACTATGGCTACACCTTC	CASSQGARDNYGYTF
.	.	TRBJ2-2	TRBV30	TGTGCCTGGAGTGCAGGGGCAACGAACACCGGGGAGCTGTTTTTT	CAWSAGATNTGELFF
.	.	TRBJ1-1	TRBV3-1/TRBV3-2	TGTGCCAGCAGCTTCGGAGGGGGCACTGAAGCTTTCTTT	CASSFGGGTEAFF
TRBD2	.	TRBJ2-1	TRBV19	TGTGCCAGTAGTACCCGGGGACTAGCGGTAGATGAGCAGTTCTTC	CASSTRGLAVDEQFF
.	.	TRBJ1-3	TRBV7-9	TGTGCCAGCAGCCCTTACCCTGCGAACTCTGGAAACACCATATATTTT	CASSPYPANSGNTIYF
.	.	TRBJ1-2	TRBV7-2	TGTGCCAGCAGCACCTACAGTGGCCGCCTTGGACTCACCTTC	CASSTYSGRLGLTF